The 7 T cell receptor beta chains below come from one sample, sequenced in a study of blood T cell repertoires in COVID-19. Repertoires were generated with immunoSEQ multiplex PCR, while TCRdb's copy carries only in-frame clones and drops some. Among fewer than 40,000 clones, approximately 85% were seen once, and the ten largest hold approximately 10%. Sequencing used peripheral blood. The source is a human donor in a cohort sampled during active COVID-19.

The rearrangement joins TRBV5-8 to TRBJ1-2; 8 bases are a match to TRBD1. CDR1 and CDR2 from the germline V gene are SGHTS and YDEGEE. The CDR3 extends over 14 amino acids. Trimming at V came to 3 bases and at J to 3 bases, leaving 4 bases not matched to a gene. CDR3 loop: CASSYSDRDYGYTF. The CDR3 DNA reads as TGTGCCAGCAGCTACTCGGACAGGGACTATGGCTACACCTTC. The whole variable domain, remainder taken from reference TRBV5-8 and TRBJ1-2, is EAGVTQSPTHLIKTRGQQATLRCSPISGHTSVYWYQQALGLGLQFLLWYDEGEERNRGNFPPRFSGRQFPNYSSELNVNALELEDSALYLCASSYSDRDYGYTFGSGTRLTVV.

The CDR3 DNA follows: TGCGCCAGCAGCGACGACTTGGGGGGGGCTCAGCCCCAGCATTTT. This encodes CASSDDLGGAQPQHF. The V gene is TRBV10-2, the J gene TRBJ1-5, with a possible D match to TRBD1 (6 bases). Germline assignment: CDR1 WSHSY and CDR2 SAAADI. The CDR3 runs 15 residues. Trimming pared 6 bases from V and 6 bases from J, leaving 18 bases between.

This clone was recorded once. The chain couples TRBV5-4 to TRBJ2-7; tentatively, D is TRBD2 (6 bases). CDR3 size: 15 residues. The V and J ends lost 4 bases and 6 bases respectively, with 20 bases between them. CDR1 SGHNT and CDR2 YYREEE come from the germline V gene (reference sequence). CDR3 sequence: CASSGGLQPLGEQYF. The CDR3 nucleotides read TGTGCCAGCAGCGGGGGACTCCAGCCCTTAGGCGAGCAGTACTTC.

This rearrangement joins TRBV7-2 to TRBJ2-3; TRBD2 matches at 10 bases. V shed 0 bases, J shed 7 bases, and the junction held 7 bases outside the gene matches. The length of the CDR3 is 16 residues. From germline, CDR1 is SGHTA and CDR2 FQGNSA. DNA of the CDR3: TGTGCCAGCAGCTTAGCTAGCGGGGGGAATTTGAATACGCAGTATTTT. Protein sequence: CASSLASGGNLNTQYF.

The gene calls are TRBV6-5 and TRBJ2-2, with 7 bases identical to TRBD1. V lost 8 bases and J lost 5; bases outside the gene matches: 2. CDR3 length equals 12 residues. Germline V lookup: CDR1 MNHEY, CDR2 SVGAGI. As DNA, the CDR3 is TGTGCCAGCCGACAGGGAACCGGGGAGCTGTTTTTT. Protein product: CASRQGTGELFF.

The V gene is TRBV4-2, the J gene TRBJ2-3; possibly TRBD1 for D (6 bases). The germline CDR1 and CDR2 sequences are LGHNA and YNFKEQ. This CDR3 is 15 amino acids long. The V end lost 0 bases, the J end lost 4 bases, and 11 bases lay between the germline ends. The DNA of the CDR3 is TGTGCCAGCAGCCAAGAACAGGGAAGGGCAGATACGCAGTATTTT. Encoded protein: CASSQEQGRADTQYF.

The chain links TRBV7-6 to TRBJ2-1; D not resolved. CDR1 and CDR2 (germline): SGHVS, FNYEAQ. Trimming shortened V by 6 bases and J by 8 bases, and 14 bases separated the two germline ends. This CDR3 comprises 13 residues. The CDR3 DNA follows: TGTGCCAGCAGTATGAAGACTTCTCATGAGCAGTTCTTC. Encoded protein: CASSMKTSHEQFF.